These T cell receptor beta chains were read from a single sample in a study of cytomegalovirus exposure and HLA in healthy donors. The protocol was immunoSEQ multiplex PCR, while the TCRdb copy is restricted to in-frame clones and leaves out a portion. The data hold around 130,000 clones, with 75% to 85% observed a single time. Source material: PBMCs. Receptors were obtained from a woman between 18 and 29 years old in good health and CMV-seropositive. The CDR3 runs from the conserved cysteine through the conserved F or W. A D gene is named only where the DNA matches it firmly. Clone size appears in some rows only: once, few, many, or a class for an expanded clone.

j_call d_call clone_size v_call cdr3_aa cdr3_nt
TRBJ2-7 - - TRBV19 CASSAGIGYEQYF TGTGCCAGTAGTGCGGGCATTGGTTACGAGCAGTACTTC
TRBJ2-7 - - TRBV6-5 CASCTRQECLF TGTGCCAGCTGTACCCGACAGGAGTGTCTCTTC
TRBJ2-2 - - TRBV11-2 CASSPWTVTGELFF TGTGCCAGCAGCCCATGGACAGTCACCGGGGAGCTGTTTTTT
TRBJ1-2 TRBD1 - TRBV29-1 CSVTPGTGGGIYGYTF TGCAGCGTTACCCCCGGGACAGGAGGGGGAATTTATGGCTACACCTTC
TRBJ2-3 TRBD1 - TRBV29-1 CSVRGPGDTQYF TGCAGCGTGAGGGGGCCAGGAGATACGCAGTATTTT
TRBJ2-1 TRBD2 few TRBV30 CAWSVRGGLANEQFF TGTGCCTGGAGTGTACGGGGGGGACTAGCGAATGAGCAGTTCTTC
TRBJ1-5 - few TRBV12-5 CASGLGGPVERNQPQHF TGTGCTAGTGGCCTGGGGGGGCCCGTAGAACGGAATCAGCCCCAGCATTTT
TRBJ1-1 - - TRBV11-2 CASSRVHGATEAFF TGTGCCAGCAGCCGGGTCCATGGGGCGACTGAAGCTTTCTTT
TRBJ1-2 - - TRBV27 CASSLRGWGYGYTF TGTGCCAGCAGTTTACGGGGATGGGGCTATGGCTACACCTTC
TRBJ1-6 - - TRBV25-1 CASSEEGNSPLHF TGTGCCAGCAGTGAAGAGGGAAATTCACCCCTCCACTTT
TRBJ2-3 TRBD2 - TRBV2 CASSEALLAGVDTQYF TGTGCCAGCAGTGAAGCCCTCCTAGCGGGGGTTGATACGCAGTATTTT
TRBJ1-1 - - TRBV11-2 CASTLSIGLSTEAFF TGTGCCAGCACCCTTTCCATCGGGTTAAGCACTGAAGCTTTCTTT
TRBJ2-7 TRBD2 - TRBV7-8 CASSHSGGAYEQYF TGTGCCAGCAGCCATAGCGGGGGGGCCTACGAGCAGTACTTC
TRBJ2-7 - - TRBV14 CASSPFIQGKSEQYF TGTGCCAGCAGCCCTTTTATACAGGGAAAAAGCGAGCAGTACTTC
TRBJ2-7 - medium-sized TRBV2 CASSEHDRTYEQYF TGTGCCAGCAGTGAACACGACAGGACCTACGAGCAGTACTTC
TRBJ2-3 - - TRBV29-1 CSAVGGGTDTQYF TGCAGCGCCGTCGGAGGGGGCACAGATACGCAGTATTTT
TRBJ2-5 TRBD1 - TRBV4-1 CASSQDPGQGAETQYF TGCGCCAGCAGCCAAGATCCAGGACAGGGGGCAGAGACCCAGTACTTC
TRBJ1-4 - - TRBV5-5 CASSLSPGRPNEKLFF TGTGCCAGCAGCTTGTCTCCAGGGCGGCCTAATGAAAAACTGTTTTTT
TRBJ2-2 - - TRBV10-3 CAIRKQGTAGELFF TGTGCCATCAGAAAACAGGGTACAGCCGGGGAGCTGTTTTTT
TRBJ1-1 TRBD1 - TRBV4-1 CASSQEVPGGTEAFF TGCGCCAGCAGCCAAGAGGTTCCAGGGGGCACTGAAGCTTTCTTT